These 29 T cell receptor beta chains originate from one sample sequenced in a study of OX40 agonist ivuxolimab in advanced cancers. Sequencing was performed with immunoSEQ multiplex PCR; in TCRdb, only in-frame clones are kept and a portion is missing. The sample contains tens of thousands of clones, about 92% of which appear only once. Material: CD4+ or CD8+ T cells sorted from blood, obtained in a trial of the OX40 agonist ivuxolimab. The origin of the receptors is an adult with an advanced solid tumor such as melanoma, head and neck, liver or kidney cancer.

This clone has a single count. This chain connects TRBV7-6 to TRBJ1-1, with 7 bases that match TRBD1. This CDR3 region has 21 residues. V trimming: 1 base; J trimming: 0 bases; junction bases outside the gene matches: 20. The germline gives CDR1 SGHVS, CDR2 FNYEAQ. In DNA, the CDR3 is TGTGCCAGCAGCTTAGGAGAGTCAGGGGGGTCACCCCGAGACATGAACACTGAAGCTTTCTTT. It yields the protein CASSLGESGGSPRDMNTEAFF. The complete variable domain, with remaining parts taken from reference TRBV7-6 and TRBJ1-1, reads GAGVSQSPRYKVTKRGQDVALRCDPISGHVSLYWYRQALGQGPEFLTYFNYEAQQDKSGLPNDRFSAERPEGSISTLTIQRTEQRDSAMYRCASSLGESGGSPRDMNTEAFFGQGTRLTVV.

This chain links TRBV29-1 with TRBJ1-3, with TRBD1 matching 7 bases. With V trimmed by 6 bases and J by 2 bases, 16 bases remained unmatched. Germline V CDR1 and CDR2: SQVTM, ANQGSEA. The CDR3 has 17 residues. Written as DNA, the CDR3 is TGCAGCGTAGCCCGGACAGGTAGAGGTTGGGCTGGAAACACCATATATTTT. Amino acids: CSVARTGRGWAGNTIYF. Full variable domain (missing parts from reference TRBV29-1 and TRBJ1-3): SAVISQKPSRDICQRGTSLTIQCQVDSQVTMMFWYRQQPGQSLTLIATANQGSEATYESGFVIDKFPISRPNLTFSTLTVSNMSPEDSSIYLCSVARTGRGWAGNTIYFGEGSWLTVV.

The chain is built from TRBV4-1 and TRBJ2-5; TRBD2 matches at 7 bases. The germline CDR1 and CDR2 sequences are MGHRA and YSYEKL. The CDR3 is 15 amino acids. Trimming removed 1 base from V and 2 bases from J; junction bases left unmatched: 4. The CDR3 DNA sequence: TGCGCCAGCAGCCAAGGCGTTAGCGGGCAAGAGACCCAGTACTTC. It translates to CASSQGVSGQETQYF.

The DNA for the CDR3 is TGTGCCAGCAGCGTAGCGGCAGGGCATAATTCACCCCTCCACTTT. Residues: CASSVAAGHNSPLHF. The chain recombines TRBV9 with TRBJ1-6; possible D gene TRBD1, 5 bases. This CDR3 comprises 15 residues. The V end lost 0 bases, the J end lost 5 bases, and 9 bases lay between the germline ends. Looked up from germline, CDR1 is SGDLS and CDR2 is YYNGEE. Full variable domain (remainder filled in from reference TRBV9 and TRBJ1-6): DSGVTQTPKHLITATGQRVTLRCSPRSGDLSVYWYQQSLDQGLQFLIQYYNGEERAKGNILERFSAQQFPDLHSELNLSSLELGDSALYFCASSVAAGHNSPLHFGNGTRLTVT.

The chain employs TRBV21-1 and TRBJ2-5; TRBD1 is the table's D call and was not checked against the DNA. TRBV21-1 is termed a pseudogene. The CDR3 is 17 amino acids. The CDR3 DNA follows: TGTGCCAGCATTTTTGCGTCCACAGGGAAGATCCAAGAGACCCAGTACTTC. It specifies CASIFASTGKIQETQYF.

The gene calls are TRBV4-1 and TRBJ2-7, with 8 bases lining up with TRBD2. The CDR3 covers 16 residues. Germline CDR1 and CDR2: MGHRA and YSYEKL. V lost 0 bases to trimming and J lost 7 bases; unmatched junction nucleotides: 11. CDR3 nucleotides: TGCGCCAGCAGCCAAGATTCCGCCGGAGCGGGAGCGGAGCAGTACTTC. Translation: CASSQDSAGAGAEQYF.

This sequence joins TRBV4-3 and TRBJ2-1, with D uncertain. V was shortened by 0 bases and J by 8 bases, with 11 bases between the two germline ends. Germline V CDR1 and CDR2: LGHNA, YSLEER. CDR3 length equals 14 residues. Written as DNA, the CDR3 is TGCGCCAGCAGCCAAGATAGTCGAGGCGATGAGCAGTTCTTC. Protein product: CASSQDSRGDEQFF.

The CDR3 nucleotides are TGTGCCAGCAGCTTACACCAGGGGGCCGGGGAGCTGTTTTTT. Translated: CASSLHQGAGELFF. The chain has TRBV7-3 and TRBJ2-2, with 7 bases identical to TRBD1. The CDR3 covers 14 residues. After removal of 2 bases from V and 6 bases from J, the junction contained 3 bases not matched to a gene. Germline V gene data show CDR1 as SGHTA and CDR2 as FQGTGA.

V usage is TRBV6-5 and J usage is TRBJ1-2; weak D call: TRBD1 (6 bases). The V end lost 6 bases, the J end lost 5 bases, and 16 bases lay between the germline ends. The CDR3 sequence is 14 residues long. CDR1 is MNHEY, CDR2 SVGAGI, per germline. The CDR3 DNA sequence: TGTGCCAGCAGACCCTTCACAGGGAATTATGGCTACACCTTC. Amino acids: CASRPFTGNYGYTF.

The chain combines TRBV4-2 with TRBJ1-5; D is undetermined. V lost 0 bases and J lost 0, with 6 bases in between. CDR1 and CDR2 from the germline V gene are LGHNA and YNFKEQ. This CDR3 is built from 15 residues. DNA for the CDR3: TGTGCCAGCAGCCAAGATGCGTCTAGCAATCAGCCCCAGCATTTT. This translates into CASSQDASSNQPQHF.

This chain joins TRBV9 and TRBJ1-1; 9 bases are shared with TRBD1. The CDR3 contains 15 residues. Germline loops: CDR1 SGDLS, CDR2 YYNGEE. The V and J ends lost 4 bases and 4 bases, in that order; junction bases with no gene match: 8. CDR3 sequence reads: CASSYTGGGGTEAFF. The CDR3 DNA reads as TGTGCCAGCAGCTATACAGGGGGCGGAGGCACTGAAGCTTTCTTT.

Note on this clone: The identical CDR3 is also encoded by other nucleotide sequences in the sample. The chain couples TRBV7-2 to TRBJ2-3; D not resolved. Germline CDR1 SGHTA, CDR2 FQGNSA. The CDR3 contains 14 residues. V lost 3 bases and J lost 0, with 7 bases in between. CDR3 loop: CASSFGYSTDTQYF. CDR3 nucleotide sequence: TGTGCCAGCAGCTTCGGTTATAGCACAGATACGCAGTATTTT. Using reference TRBV7-2 and TRBJ2-3 for the parts outside the CDR3, the full variable domain is GAGVSQSPSNKVTEKGKDVELRCDPISGHTALYWYRQSLGQGLEFLIYFQGNSAPDKSGLPSDRFSAERTGGSVSTLTIQRTQQEDSAVYLCASSFGYSTDTQYFGPGTRLTVL.

V is TRBV4-1 and J is TRBJ1-1; the D gene is possibly TRBD1 (5 bases). Trimming took off 5 bases at V and 0 bases at J, with 10 bases between the two ends. This CDR3 spans 14 amino acids. The germline gives CDR1 MGHRA, CDR2 YSYEKL. The CDR3 loop reads CASSAGMLNTEAFF. CDR3 DNA: TGCGCCAGCAGCGCAGGGATGTTGAACACTGAAGCTTTCTTT.

The J gene is TRBJ2-2, the V gene TRBV4-3; 9 positions agree with TRBD1. V was pared by 5 bases and J by 8 bases, with 12 bases of the junction left unmatched. Germline V CDR1 and CDR2: LGHNA, YSLEER. This CDR3 contains 16 residues. This CDR3 is CASSGGTGLLPGELFF. For the CDR3, the DNA is TGCGCCAGCAGCGGAGGGACAGGGTTACTTCCTGGGGAGCTGTTTTTT.

This clone was observed once. This chain connects TRBV2 to TRBJ2-2, with TRBD1 matching over 9 bases. V shed 7 bases and J 6 bases; nucleotides not matched to a gene: 6. The CDR3 has 14 amino acids. Germline V CDR1 and CDR2: SNHLY, FYNNEI. The CDR3 loop reads CASTLDRGAGELFF. In nucleotides, the CDR3 is TGTGCCAGCACCCTGGACAGGGGTGCCGGGGAGCTGTTTTTT.

The J gene is TRBJ1-2, the V gene TRBV27; maybe TRBD1 (5 bases). The CDR3 contains 13 residues. The ends were cut back, 3 bases at V and 6 bases at J, with 11 bases in the middle. In germline, CDR1 is MNHEY, CDR2 SMNVEV (reference sequence). The CDR3 coding sequence is TGTGCCAGCAGTTTGGGGCCTCAGAATGGCTACACCTTC. As protein: CASSLGPQNGYTF.

V and J are TRBV11-2 and TRBJ1-2, with 8 bases aligning to TRBD1. CDR3 length: 14 residues. Germline loops: CDR1 SGHAT, CDR2 FQNNGV. Unmatched junction bases numbered 6, after V lost 5 bases and J lost 4 bases. This CDR3 reads CASSLPGQGYGYTF. The DNA for the CDR3 is TGTGCCAGCAGCCTCCCCGGACAGGGCTATGGCTACACCTTC.

This sequence joins TRBV27 and TRBJ1-5; possibly TRBD1 for D (6 bases). Trimming removed 2 bases from V and 12 bases from J, with 17 bases in between. Germline V CDR1 and CDR2: MNHEY, SMNVEV (reference sequence). CDR3 length equals 14 residues. The CDR3 protein is CASSLLTGGSGQHF. CDR3 nucleotide sequence: TGTGCCAGCAGTTTACTAACGGGGGGCTCTGGCCAGCATTTT.

The chain joins TRBV5-6 to TRBJ2-5, with 7 bases identical to TRBD1. The tail of the sequence fits TRBJ2-7 better, so the J call may be wrong. CDR1 SGHDT and CDR2 YYEEEE come from the germline V gene. The CDR3 consists of 15 residues. The CDR3 is CASSQFLQGTYEQYF. DNA of the CDR3: TGTGCCAGCAGCCAGTTTTTACAGGGGACCTACGAGCAGTACTTC.

The rearrangement uses TRBV6-6 and TRBJ2-7; no definite D call. This CDR3 contains 13 residues. Trimming shortened V by 2 bases and J by 1 base, and 6 bases separated the two germline ends. Germline loops: CDR1 MNHNY, CDR2 SVGAGI (reference sequence). CDR3 nucleotides: TGTGCCAGCAGTTACGGCAATTCCTACGAGCAGTACTTC. Its translation: CASSYGNSYEQYF.

This chain joins TRBV30 and TRBJ1-4, with D perhaps matching TRBD1 (6 bases). Germline V lookup: CDR1 GTSNPN, CDR2 SVGIG (reference sequence). The V and J ends lost 0 bases and 1 base respectively, with 12 bases between them. There are 16 residues in the CDR3. This chain's CDR3 is CAWSVGQRVTNEKLFF. The CDR3 region has the DNA TGTGCCTGGAGTGTAGGACAGAGGGTAACTAATGAAAAACTGTTTTTT.

The chain uses TRBV19 and TRBJ1-2; D unresolved. The CDR3 totals 15 residues. Looked up from germline, CDR1 is LNHDA and CDR2 is SQIVND (reference sequence). V lost 3 bases and J 4 bases, leaving 15 bases between the germline ends. The CDR3 DNA is TGTGCCAGTAGTATCGGATCCGGGCCCTTCTATGGCTACACCTTC. It is translated as CASSIGSGPFYGYTF.

The chain has TRBV13 and TRBJ1-3; D might be TRBD1 (6 bases). V lost 0 bases and J 0 bases, leaving 9 bases between the germline ends. Germline V lookup: CDR1 PRHDT, CDR2 FYEKMQ (reference sequence). This CDR3 is 16 amino acids long. The DNA for the CDR3 is TGTGCCAGCAGCTTAGGAGGGACACTCTCTGGAAACACCATATATTTT. This gives the protein CASSLGGTLSGNTIYF.

V usage is TRBV5-6 and J usage is TRBJ1-5; D unresolved. The V end was cut by 3 bases, the J end by 1 base, with 14 bases between. This CDR3 contains 16 residues. Germline CDR1 reads SGHDT; CDR2 reads YYEEEE. Written as DNA, the CDR3 is TGTGCCAGCAGCTGGGGTGGCAGCTCCAGCAATCAGCCCCAGCATTTT. Translating it yields CASSWGGSSSNQPQHF.

About this clone itself: This sample also contains other DNA sequences that code for the same CDR3. This chain's CDR3 is CASSYRGGQPQHF. CDR3 bases: TGTGCCAGCAGCTATCGTGGGGGTCAGCCCCAGCATTTT. The chain joins TRBV27 to TRBJ1-5; D is possibly TRBD1 (5 bases). Germline V gene lookup returns CDR1 MNHEY and CDR2 SMNVEV (reference sequence). V was cut by 6 bases and J by 6 bases, with 12 bases left in between. This CDR3 comprises 13 residues.

The V gene is TRBV7-9, the J gene TRBJ2-5; the match to TRBD1 covers 9 bases. The trim removed 1 base at V and 2 bases at J, leaving 2 bases unmatched. The CDR3 runs 15 residues. Germline V gene sequence: CDR1 SEHNR, CDR2 FQNEAQ (reference sequence). The CDR3 reads CASSLGGTGQETQYF. DNA of the CDR3: TGTGCCAGCAGCTTAGGCGGGACAGGGCAAGAGACCCAGTACTTC.

The gene calls are TRBV4-1 and TRBJ2-7, with D uncertain. The germline CDR1 and CDR2 sequences are MGHRA and YSYEKL. The CDR3 spans 13 residues. V gave up 0 bases and J gave up 0 bases, with 3 bases separating them. The DNA for the CDR3 is TGCGCCAGCAGCCAAGAGGACTCCTACGAGCAGTACTTC. This encodes CASSQEDSYEQYF.

This chain links TRBV5-4 with TRBJ2-7, with TRBD2 as a possible D gene (6 bases). Germline assignment: CDR1 SGHNT and CDR2 YYREEE (reference sequence). CDR3 length: 16 residues. Trimming removed 0 bases at V and 2 bases at J, with 15 bases between. DNA of the CDR3: TGTGCCAGCAGCTTGGAGGCGGGACCAGGACCCTACGAGCAGTACTTC. Its protein is CASSLEAGPGPYEQYF.

The rearrangement uses TRBV6-6 and TRBJ1-1; D remains ambiguous. CDR1 and CDR2 from the germline V gene are MNHNY and SVGAGI (reference sequence). Trimming cost V 3 bases and J 3 bases, with 8 bases left between them. The CDR3 consists of 13 residues. The CDR3 sequence: CASSYTWDTEAFF. CDR3 bases: TGTGCCAGCAGTTATACCTGGGACACTGAAGCTTTCTTT.